This T cell receptor beta chain is drawn from a study of identical twins. A universal primer site arose from template switching, and cDNA bore unique molecular identifiers. A single record per CDR3 protein comes from TCRdb applying MiXCR to the 5' RACE reads. The data contain roughly 630,000 distinct CDR3 sequences, roughly 6.6% of them singletons. Overall study findings and caveats: Insertion counts were lower in abundant cord blood beta clonotypes, a trend that memory repertoires did not show.

There were only healthy Caucasians among the donors. To note about this clonotype: The antigen is unknown.

The germline V gene encodes CDR1 SGHRS and CDR2 YFSETQ. The CDR3 runs to 17 residues. V lost 6 bases and J 0 bases, leaving 18 bases between the germline ends. The sample was also reused in another study, on yellow fever vaccine responses in identical twins.

V usage is TRBV5-1 and J usage is TRBJ2-2, with D perhaps matching TRBD1 or TRBD2 (5 bases each). The receptor comes from a young woman in good health. The sequenced sample consisted of PBMCs. DNA for the CDR3: TGCGCCAGCAACCTAGACGGGACGGTCACGAACACCGGGGAGCTGTTTTTT. This translates into CASNLDGTVTNTGELFF.